What follows are 30 T cell receptor beta chains derived from one specimen sequenced in a study of T-cell memory formation after mild COVID-19. TCRdb passed the 5' RACE reads through MiXCR, listing each CDR3 protein once. The data show roughly 370,000 distinct CDR3 sequences, approximately 16% seen once. Sequenced sample: PBMCs or a T cell subset sorted from them (not recorded which). The source of these receptors is a man between 18 and 29 years old who had mild COVID-19 (a few samples of this study predate the infection). Cell type and time point are not known.

This clonotype has only a few counts. V is TRBV6-2 or TRBV6-3 and J is TRBJ2-1; 11 bases map to TRBD1. CDR3 length equals 18 residues. The V gene end was trimmed by 5 bases and the J gene end by 0 bases; junction bases not matched to a gene: 9. Germline-derived CDR1 and CDR2 are MNHEY and SVGEGT. This CDR3 is CASSTNWGTGGSYNEQFF. CDR3 bases: TGTGCCAGCAGTACCAACTGGGGGACAGGGGGCTCCTACAATGAGCAGTTCTTC.

The chain carries TRBV6-5 and TRBJ2-2; D is unclear. CDR3 size: 15 residues. V shed 10 bases and J shed 1 base, with 16 bases lying between them. Germline V gene sequence: CDR1 MNHEY, CDR2 SVGAGI. CDR3 amino acids: CANGPPRGNTGELFF. CDR3 DNA sequence: TGTGCCAACGGGCCTCCCCGCGGGAACACCGGGGAGCTGTTTTTT.

The V call is TRBV10-2, the J call TRBJ1-5; D may be TRBD1 (5 bases). V was cut by 4 bases and J by 4 bases, with 11 bases left in between. This CDR3 comprises 14 residues. Germline assignment: CDR1 WSHSY and CDR2 SAAADI. The CDR3 loop is CASSGQLVNQPQHF. The CDR3 DNA reads as TGCGCCAGCAGTGGACAGCTGGTGAATCAGCCCCAGCATTTT.

The chain uses TRBV7-2 and TRBJ2-5, with 11 nucleotides matching TRBD2. The CDR3 spans 15 residues. CDR1 is SGHTA and CDR2 is FQGNSA in the germline V gene. V lost 5 bases and J lost 4; bases outside the gene matches: 6. CDR3 DNA: TGTGCCAGCAGCCGCCGACTAGCGGGGAGAGAGACCCAGTACTTC. Amino acid sequence: CASSRRLAGRETQYF.

The rearrangement joins TRBV20-1 to TRBJ2-2, with 7 bases matching TRBD1. Germline trimming cut 0 bases from V and 0 bases from J; bases unmatched to any gene: 1. CDR3 length equals 15 residues. Germline V gives CDR1 DFQATT, CDR2 SNEGSKA (reference sequence). The CDR3 DNA reads as TGCAGTGCTAGAGAACAGGGGCCGAACACCGGGGAGCTGTTTTTT. It yields the protein CSAREQGPNTGELFF.

This clonotype appeared a few times. J is TRBJ1-1 and V is TRBV7-9, with no clear D. The length of the CDR3 is 13 residues. Germline CDR1 SEHNR, CDR2 FQNEAQ (reference sequence). Trimming left V 5 bases short and J 0 bases short, with 7 bases between. Here the CDR3 reads CASSRLMNTEAFF. The DNA of the CDR3 is TGTGCCAGCAGCAGACTTATGAACACTGAAGCTTTCTTT.

Note on this clonotype: At one of its ends the junction is not consistent with the germline gene, which may arise from a read error. The chain links TRBV28 to TRBJ1-5; tentatively, D is TRBD1 (5 bases). Germline-derived CDR1 and CDR2 are MDHEN and SYDVKM. CDR3 length equals 11 residues. CDR3 nucleotide sequence: TGTGCCAGCAGTAAGGCGGCGCGAGGGGAATTT. Translated, it gives CASSKAARGEF.

This clonotype was detected many times. The CDR3 DNA reads TGTGCCAGCAGCTTAGACTGGGGAGGGGATGAGCAGTTCTTC. Its translation is CASSLDWGGDEQFF. The chain links TRBV11-2 to TRBJ2-1; 7 bases line up with TRBD2. V lost 0 bases, J lost 8 bases, and 4 bases stayed unmatched. This CDR3 has 14 residues. CDR1 and CDR2 (germline): SGHAT, FQNNGV.

This chain joins TRBV27 and TRBJ2-1; 9 nucleotides align to TRBD2. V trimming: 2 bases; J trimming: 10 bases; junction bases outside the gene matches: 12. The CDR3 length is 16 residues. Germline V gene lookup returns CDR1 MNHEY and CDR2 SMNVEV (reference sequence). The CDR3 bases are TGTGCCAGCAGTTTAGGAAGCGGGGGGCCGCTGAGGGAGCAGTTCTTC. Translated, it gives CASSLGSGGPLREQFF.

V gene TRBV4-2 combines with J gene TRBJ1-2; 10 bases match TRBD1. Per the germline V gene, CDR1 is LGHNA and CDR2 is YNFKEQ. The junction had 11 bases not matched to a gene; V was cut back by 0 bases and J by 4 bases. CDR3 size: 18 residues. The DNA of the CDR3 is TGTGCCAGCAGCCAAGAAGTGACAGGGGGCGAAGACCTCTATGGCTACACCTTC. The encoded protein is CASSQEVTGGEDLYGYTF.

This clonotype was seen only a few times. V gene TRBV7-9 combines with J gene TRBJ2-5, with TRBD2 as a possible D gene (7 bases). This CDR3 has 14 amino acids. CDR1 is SEHNR and CDR2 is FQNEAQ in the germline V gene (reference sequence). V dropped 5 bases and J dropped 1 base, with 11 bases sitting between them. The CDR3 loop is CASSLRGAQETQYF. The CDR3 DNA follows: TGTGCCAGCAGCCTACGGGGGGCCCAAGAGACCCAGTACTTC.

For this clonotype: Germline and junction disagree at one end, which may indicate a read error. The J gene is TRBJ2-1, the V gene TRBV4-3, with 8 bases aligning to TRBD1. This CDR3 spans 16 amino acids. CDR1 is LGHNA and CDR2 is YSLEER in the germline V gene. Here the CDR3 reads CASSQDSGGAVSEQVF. The DNA for the CDR3 is TGCGCCAGCAGCCAAGATTCAGGGGGCGCGGTCAGTGAGCAGGTCTTC.

This clonotype occurred a few times. J is TRBJ2-3 and V is TRBV11-2; D gene unclear. The V and J ends lost 2 bases and 2 bases respectively, with 8 bases between them. The length of the CDR3 is 14 residues. From germline, CDR1 is SGHAT and CDR2 FQNNGV. In nucleotides, the CDR3 is TGTGCCAGCAGCTTAAGTCCGTACACAGATACGCAGTATTTT. It specifies CASSLSPYTDTQYF.

This sequence joins TRBV5-1 and TRBJ2-3, with 9 bases identical to TRBD1. The germline CDR1 and CDR2 sequences are SGHRS and YFSETQ. V lost 1 base to trimming and J lost 5 bases; unmatched junction nucleotides: 5. The CDR3 spans 15 residues. The DNA of the CDR3 is TGCGCCAGCAGCTTGCCGGGACAGGGCTTAGATACGCAGTATTTT. As protein: CASSLPGQGLDTQYF. Full variable domain (outside the CDR3, taken from reference TRBV5-1 and TRBJ2-3): KAGVTQTPRYLIKTRGQQVTLSCSPISGHRSVSWYQQTPGQGLQFLFEYFSETQRNKGNFPGRFSGRQFSNSRSEMNVSTLELGDSALYLCASSLPGQGLDTQYFGPGTRLTVL.

The rearrangement joins TRBV12-3 or TRBV12-4 to TRBJ2-3; the match to TRBD2 covers 9 bases. This CDR3 contains 16 residues. Trimming cost V 6 bases and J 5 bases; bases outside gene matches: 12. CDR3 DNA sequence: TGTGCCAGCAGCCAGCTTCAAGCGGGGGGCGGAGATACGCAGTATTTT. This codes for CASSQLQAGGGDTQYF.

This clonotype was detected a few times. CDR3 DNA: TGTGCCAGCAGCCGAGGCCCTGCGAGCTCTGGGGCCAACGTCCTGACTTTC. Translated: CASSRGPASSGANVLTF. This chain links TRBV4-2 with TRBJ2-6; D uncertain. Germline V gene data show CDR1 as LGHNA and CDR2 as YNFKEQ. Trimming removed 4 bases at V and 0 bases at J, with 13 bases between. The CDR3 is made up of 17 amino acids.

As for this clonotype: A read error may be the cause here, since a much bigger clone is one base away. V gene TRBV2 combines with J gene TRBJ2-3; a weak D match, TRBD1 (6 bases). V was shortened by 6 bases and J by 3 bases, with 10 bases between the two germline ends. CDR1 is SNHLY and CDR2 is FYNNEI in the germline V gene. The CDR3 contains 13 residues. CDR3 nucleotide sequence: TGTGCCAGCAGGGATGGACAGACAGATACGCAGTATTTT. The encoded protein is CASRDGQTDTQYF. Complete variable domain (other parts from reference TRBV2 and TRBJ2-3): EPEVTQTPSHQVTQMGQEVILRCVPISNHLYFYWYRQILGQKVEFLVSFYNNEISEKSEIFDDQFSVERPDGSNFTLKIRSTKLEDSAMYFCASRDGQTDTQYFGPGTRLTVL.

The sample holds a few counts of this clonotype. The chain combines TRBV6-1 with TRBJ1-5; unclear D gene. Per the germline V gene, CDR1 is MNHNS and CDR2 is SASEGT. This CDR3 is 14 amino acids long. Between the trimmed V and J ends, which lost 2 bases and 5 bases, there was a span of 10 bases. DNA for the CDR3: TGTGCCAGCAGTGAACTGGGAACCCATCAGCCCCAGCATTTT. Encoded protein: CASSELGTHQPQHF.

This clonotype was seen more than once but under ten times. The rearrangement joins TRBV7-9 to TRBJ2-5, with D hard to call. Germline assignment: CDR1 SEHNR and CDR2 FQNEAQ (reference sequence). There are 14 residues in the CDR3. V was pared by 1 base and J by 7 bases, with 13 bases between. CDR3 amino acids: CASSLVVHPWTQYF. The CDR3 bases are TGTGCCAGCAGCTTAGTGGTCCACCCATGGACCCAGTACTTC.

Only a few counts were recorded for this clonotype. The chain is built from TRBV18 and TRBJ2-2, with 7 bases identical to TRBD1. In germline, CDR1 is KGHSH, CDR2 LQKENI. The V and J ends lost 3 bases and 4 bases, in that order; junction bases with no gene match: 8. The CDR3 is made up of 16 amino acids. CDR3 sequence: CASSPTGQLLTGELFF. In DNA, the CDR3 is TGTGCCAGCTCACCTACGGGACAGCTCCTCACCGGGGAGCTGTTTTTT.

There are a few counts of this clonotype. The rearrangement links TRBV7-3 to TRBJ1-1, with D maybe TRBD1 (6 bases). This CDR3 region has 13 residues. V lost 3 bases and J lost 8, with 13 bases in between. The germline V gene has CDR1 SGHTA and CDR2 FQGTGA. Here the CDR3 reads CASSLRQAQEAFF. The CDR3 region has the DNA TGTGCCAGCAGCTTGAGACAGGCGCAAGAAGCTTTCTTT. Filled out from reference TRBV7-3 and TRBJ1-1, the complete variable domain reads GAGVSQTPSNKVTEKGKYVELRCDPISGHTALYWYRQSLGQGPEFLIYFQGTGAADDSGLPNDRFFAVRPEGSVSTLKIQRTERGDSAVYLCASSLRQAQEAFFGQGTRLTVV.

This clonotype was seen a few times. The chain couples TRBV20-1 to TRBJ1-2, with D unclear. The CDR3 totals 15 residues. The germline V gene encodes CDR1 DFQATT and CDR2 SNEGSKA (reference sequence). The V gene lost 3 bases and the J gene lost 5 bases, with 19 bases spanning the gap. CDR3 nucleotides: TGCAGTGCTAGTGGTGTCAAAGCGGCGATTTATGGCTACACCTTC. It is translated as CSASGVKAAIYGYTF.

This clonotype was seen at least ten times. The chain is built from TRBV6-5 and TRBJ1-5; TRBD1 agrees at 7 bases. The CDR3 totals 19 residues. Trimming took 6 bases from V and 1 from J; bases not matched to a gene: 18. CDR1 is MNHEY and CDR2 is SVGAGI in the germline V gene. CDR3 sequence: CASRSRDSRGFSSNQPQHF. The CDR3 DNA follows: TGTGCCAGCAGGTCCCGGGACAGCCGTGGATTTTCCAGCAATCAGCCCCAGCATTTT.

This clonotype was detected only a few times. The gene calls are TRBV6-5 and TRBJ2-3; a possible D gene is TRBD1 (5 bases). The CDR3 is 12 amino acids. Germline assignment: CDR1 MNHEY and CDR2 SVGAGI. Between the trimmed V and J ends, which lost 6 bases and 8 bases, there was a span of 12 bases. This CDR3 is CASSPQGATQYF. In DNA form, the CDR3 reads TGTGCCAGCAGCCCCCAGGGTGCTACGCAGTATTTT.

This clonotype appeared a single time. The CDR3 DNA sequence: TGTGCCAGCAGCCAAGAGTCTAGCGGGGGCCAGACGCAGTATTTT. Protein sequence: CASSQESSGGQTQYF. This rearrangement joins TRBV4-2 to TRBJ2-3; TRBD2 matches 10 bases. The V segment lost 0 bases and the J segment 9 bases; nucleotides outside the gene matches: 6. In germline, CDR1 is LGHNA, CDR2 YNFKEQ. The CDR3 is 15 residues long.

The V call is TRBV6-5, the J call TRBJ1-1, with D perhaps matching TRBD1 (6 bases). Trimming shortened V by 2 bases and J by 4 bases, and 11 bases separated the two germline ends. CDR1 MNHEY and CDR2 SVGAGI come from the germline V gene. The CDR3 spans 14 residues. CDR3 in DNA: TGTGCCAGCAGTTACCTACAGGGCCTCACTGAAGCTTTCTTT. Translated: CASSYLQGLTEAFF.

V usage is TRBV7-8 and J usage is TRBJ2-3; 13 positions match TRBD2. This CDR3 contains 16 residues. The V gene's germline CDR1 is SGHVS and CDR2 FQNEAQ. Trimming removed 3 bases from V and 9 bases from J; junction bases left unmatched: 9. The CDR3 protein is CASSFGGTSGTVTQYF. Written as DNA, the CDR3 is TGTGCCAGCAGCTTCGGCGGGACTAGCGGGACCGTAACGCAGTATTTT.

The CDR3 sequence is CASGLLFTRREARGHGGELFF. CDR3 DNA sequence: TGTGCTAGTGGTTTGCTGTTCACCAGAAGAGAGGCGCGGGGGCATGGCGGGGAGCTGTTTTTT. The chain couples TRBV12-5 to TRBJ2-2, with D possibly matching TRBD2 (7 bases). This CDR3 contains 21 residues. Trimming pared 2 bases from V and 7 bases from J, leaving 32 bases between. Looked up from germline, CDR1 is LGHNT and CDR2 is FRNRAP.

The chain is built from TRBV12-3 or TRBV12-4 and TRBJ2-5; 12 bases are shared with TRBD1. The CDR3 runs to 15 residues. The V and J ends lost 6 bases and 7 bases, in that order; junction bases with no gene match: 9. The CDR3: CASSSPGQGAGTQYF. DNA of the CDR3: TGTGCCAGCAGCTCTCCGGGACAGGGGGCAGGGACCCAGTACTTC.

The chain joins TRBV12-5 to TRBJ2-3, with D tentatively TRBD1 or TRBD2 (5 bases each). The germline V gene has CDR1 LGHNT and CDR2 FRNRAP. This CDR3 is built from 16 residues. The V end was cut by 6 bases, the J end by 0 bases, with 16 bases between. The CDR3 here is CASGSPGAESTDTQYF. The CDR3 bases are TGTGCTAGTGGATCTCCCGGGGCGGAGAGCACAGATACGCAGTATTTT.